This T cell receptor (beta chain) was retrieved from a study of blood T cell repertoires in COVID-19. About the study: Whether acute or convalescent, the COVID-19 samples came from the United States, Italy and Spain.

A few counts support this clone. The sample holds other DNA sequences that translate to the same CDR3. Germline values: CDR1 SGHAT, CDR2 FQNNGV. The CDR3 extends over 14 amino acids. V was trimmed by 4 bases and J by 2 bases, leaving 8 bases between them. In the authors' workflow: From reference gene primer amplification, estimates of nucleated cell counts were derived. Here immunoSEQ multiplex PCR was the method, and the copy in TCRdb shows in-frame clones only, minus some. Clone size and the V and J calls come from that table; the DNA yielded D and trimming. The sample has about 250,000 clones; roughly four fifths are singletons.

Sequenced material: PBMCs or T cells enriched from blood (not recorded which). The TCR originated in a woman aged 40 to 55 who had been exposed to COVID-19. The chain combines TRBV11-2 with TRBJ2-2, with D perhaps matching TRBD1 (5 bases). The CDR3 spells CASSSQGNTGELFF. The CDR3 coding sequence is TGTGCCAGCAGCTCCCAGGGAAACACCGGGGAGCTGTTTTTT.